This TCR beta chain was identified in a study of monozygotic twins with inflammatory bowel disease. On this clonotype: The antigen remains undetermined.

Reprocessing the 5' RACE reads, TCRdb reports a single entry for every CDR3 protein and omits DNA. This sample contains some 400,000 distinct CDR3 sequences. Points from the study as a whole: Sharing of clonotypes with others was lower in IBD patients than in healthy twins, and this was especially so with disease activity.

This CDR3 is built from 14 residues. The germline gives CDR1 SEHNR, CDR2 FQNEAQ (reference sequence). The sequencing input was blood. The chain uses TRBV7-9 and TRBJ1-1; the TRBD1 assignment by TCRdb is unverifiable without DNA. The receptor was derived from a human donor with ulcerative colitis or Crohn's disease, or a healthy co-twin of an affected twin (not recorded which). This CDR3 is CASSLRDRATEAFF.